What follows are 32 T cell receptor beta chains derived from one specimen sequenced in a study of blood T cells in healthy people across ages. Sample-barcoded 5' priming and a J-beta primer mix drove a second PCR of about 6 to 12 cycles. TCRdb reprocessed the 5' RACE reads with MiXCR, giving one entry per CDR3 protein. The sample lists fewer than 750,000 distinct CDR3 sequences, under 55% occurring once. The sequencing input was blood. Every receptor here comes from an elderly man in good health.

The chain combines TRBV6-2 or TRBV6-3 with TRBJ2-1; 8 bases fit TRBD1. Trimming cost V 6 bases and J 3 bases; bases outside gene matches: 1. CDR1 MNHEY and CDR2 SVGEGT come from the germline V gene. The length of the CDR3 is 13 residues. In nucleotides, the CDR3 is TGTGCCAGCAGAACAGGGGGCTACAATGAGCAGTTCTTC. This codes for CASRTGGYNEQFF.

For this clonotype: This may come from a read error, since a much larger clone is one base off. The chain employs TRBV20-1 and TRBJ2-5; D remains unclear. This CDR3 contains 11 residues. Germline V gene sequence: CDR1 DFQATT, CDR2 SNEGSKA (reference sequence). CDR3 in amino acids: CSAGGQETRYF. CDR3 bases: TGCAGTGCTGGCGGTCAAGAGACCCGGTACTTC.

This clonotype was counted many times. The V gene is TRBV6-6, the J gene TRBJ1-2; 7 positions agree with TRBD1. This CDR3 spans 13 amino acids. Germline V gene sequence: CDR1 MNHNY, CDR2 SVGAGI (reference sequence). V lost 2 bases and J lost 8; bases outside the gene matches: 5. The CDR3 reads CASSYPQGGGYTF. CDR3 sequence (DNA): TGTGCCAGCAGTTACCCTCAGGGGGGAGGCTACACCTTC.

The chain carries TRBV20-1 and TRBJ1-2; unclear D gene. This CDR3 is 13 amino acids long. Between the trimmed V and J ends, which lost 3 bases and 4 bases, there was a span of 12 bases. In germline, CDR1 is DFQATT, CDR2 SNEGSKA (reference sequence). CDR3 protein: CSARISGAYGYTF. CDR3 sequence (DNA): TGCAGTGCTAGGATTTCGGGAGCCTATGGCTACACCTTC.

The V call is TRBV29-1, the J call TRBJ1-5, with 9 positions matching TRBD1. CDR1 and CDR2 (germline): SQVTM, ANQGSEA. The trim removed 8 bases at V and 6 bases at J, leaving 8 bases unmatched. This CDR3 is built from 13 residues. The DNA for the CDR3 is TGCAGCATCGGGACAGGGTTGGGTCAGCCCCAGCATTTT. Translation: CSIGTGLGQPQHF.

The table lists this clonotype with many counts. The gene calls are TRBV6-5 and TRBJ2-5, with TRBD1 matching 9 bases. The CDR3 runs 14 residues. J was trimmed by 2 bases and V by 2 bases; bases with no gene match: 0. The germline gives CDR1 MNHEY, CDR2 SVGAGI. In nucleotides, the CDR3 is TGTGCCAGCAGTTACGGGACAGGGCAAGAGACCCAGTACTTC. This encodes CASSYGTGQETQYF.

The V and J genes are TRBV30 and TRBJ1-2, with D unresolved. Trimming took off 3 bases at V and 4 bases at J, with 15 bases between the two ends. Germline-derived CDR1 and CDR2 are GTSNPN and SVGIG (reference sequence). The CDR3 is made up of 14 amino acids. CDR3 sequence reads: CAWSPLQKLYGYTF. In DNA form, the CDR3 reads TGTGCCTGGAGCCCCCTCCAGAAGCTCTATGGCTACACCTTC.

The V call is TRBV6-2 or TRBV6-3, the J call TRBJ2-5; D gene uncertain. Germline V gives CDR1 MNHEY, CDR2 SVGEGT. V gave up 2 bases and J gave up 7 bases, with 17 bases separating them. The CDR3 totals 15 residues. CDR3 nucleotide sequence: TGTGCCAGCAGTTACCCGGATTCCTTGCGAGGGACCCAGTACTTC. Translation: CASSYPDSLRGTQYF.

This clonotype was counted at least ten times. CDR3: CASSPEGGLGPEAFF. In nucleotides, the CDR3 is TGTGCCAGCAGTCCCGAAGGGGGACTCGGCCCTGAAGCTTTCTTT. The rearrangement joins TRBV6-5 to TRBJ1-1; D is possibly TRBD1 (6 bases). This CDR3 comprises 15 residues. The V end lost 5 bases, the J end lost 6 bases, and 19 bases lay between the germline ends. Germline V CDR1 and CDR2: MNHEY, SVGAGI.

As concerns this clonotype: The junction does not match germline at one end; this may be a read error. V gene TRBV20-1 combines with J gene TRBJ2-3, with D possibly matching TRBD2 (5 bases). The CDR3 totals 16 residues. Germline V CDR1 and CDR2: DFQATT, SNEGSKA (reference sequence). The CDR3 loop reads CSTRDPTTSSTDTQYF. CDR3 DNA sequence: TGCAGTACTAGAGATCCCACGACTTCTAGCACAGATACGCAGTATTTT.

The J gene is TRBJ1-2, the V gene TRBV6-1; D uncertain. Trimming shortened V by 3 bases and J by 1 base, and 6 bases separated the two germline ends. Per the germline V gene, CDR1 is MNHNS and CDR2 is SASEGT. This CDR3 has 13 residues. The CDR3 sequence is CASSDLVNYGYTF. CDR3 coding DNA: TGTGCCAGCAGTGATTTGGTTAACTATGGCTACACCTTC.

J is TRBJ1-1 and V is TRBV7-9; D not resolved. The ends were cut back, 3 bases at V and 2 bases at J, with 10 bases in the middle. This CDR3 spans 14 amino acids. Germline CDR1 is SEHNR and CDR2 is FQNEAQ (reference sequence). The CDR3 nucleotides read TGTGCCAGCAGCTTGGGGATACCAAACACTGAAGCTTTCTTT. Protein: CASSLGIPNTEAFF.

This clonotype was seen many times. CDR3 protein: CASSLAPGGLETQYF. The CDR3 DNA follows: TGTGCCAGCAGCTTAGCGCCGGGGGGCTTGGAGACCCAGTACTTC. This chain links TRBV7-9 with TRBJ2-5; tentatively, D is TRBD2 (7 bases). Germline V gene lookup returns CDR1 SEHNR and CDR2 FQNEAQ (reference sequence). V lost 0 bases, J lost 5 bases, and 13 bases lay in between. CDR3 length equals 15 residues.

J is TRBJ1-5 and V is TRBV9; D is uncertain. In germline, CDR1 is SGDLS, CDR2 YYNGEE. Trimming pared 4 bases from V and 2 bases from J, leaving 13 bases between. The CDR3 sequence is 15 residues long. This CDR3 reads CASSRVPGGNQPQHF. CDR3 nucleotide sequence: TGTGCCAGCAGCCGAGTCCCGGGAGGCAATCAGCCCCAGCATTTT. Full variable domain (rest looked up from reference TRBV9 and TRBJ1-5): DSGVTQTPKHLITATGQRVTLRCSPRSGDLSVYWYQQSLDQGLQFLIQYYNGEERAKGNILERFSAQQFPDLHSELNLSSLELGDSALYFCASSRVPGGNQPQHFGDGTRLSIL.

The sample holds a few counts of this clonotype. The gene calls are TRBV11-3 and TRBJ2-7; TRBD1 might be the D (7 bases). Germline assignment: CDR1 SGHNT and CDR2 YENEEA. The V gene lost 5 bases and the J gene lost 3 bases, with 20 bases spanning the gap. This CDR3 comprises 16 residues. The DNA of the CDR3 is TGTGCCAGCAGCCATAGTGGCCAGGGGGGTAACTACGAGCAGTACTTC. This gives the protein CASSHSGQGGNYEQYF.

The chain uses TRBV2 and TRBJ2-3, with 14 bases matching TRBD2. Germline V gives CDR1 SNHLY, CDR2 FYNNEI. V lost 6 bases to trimming and J lost 14 bases; unmatched junction nucleotides: 16. The CDR3 is 16 residues long. The CDR3 DNA reads as TGTGCCAGCAGACATAGGGCGACTAGCGGGGGGGCCAGGCTGTATTTT. Its translation is CASRHRATSGGARLYF.

The rearrangement joins TRBV20-1 to TRBJ1-5; TRBD1 agrees at 9 bases. Losses at the gene ends were 4 bases for V and 6 bases for J; bases not matched to a gene: 7. The CDR3 is 14 amino acids. CDR1 DFQATT and CDR2 SNEGSKA come from the germline V gene (reference sequence). The CDR3 loop reads CSATTGTGSQPQHF. The CDR3 nucleotides read TGCAGTGCTACCACGGGGACAGGGAGTCAGCCCCAGCATTTT.

Concerning this clonotype: This may come from a read error, since a much larger clone is one base off. This chain connects TRBV6-6 to TRBJ2-5; TRBD2 matches 7 bases. The V gene end was trimmed by 2 bases and the J gene end by 11 bases; junction bases not matched to a gene: 17. The CDR3 is 16 residues long. Germline loops: CDR1 MNHNY, CDR2 SVGAGI (reference sequence). This CDR3 is CASSYGGGRSYNEQYF. CDR3 nucleotide sequence: TGTGCCAGCAGTTACGGCGGCGGGAGAAGTTACAATGAGCAGTACTTC.

V gene TRBV3-1 combines with J gene TRBJ2-5, with TRBD1 matching over 8 bases. V lost 8 bases and J lost 5; bases outside the gene matches: 10. Germline V gene lookup returns CDR1 LGHDT and CDR2 YNNKEL (reference sequence). The CDR3 spans 14 residues. CDR3 amino acids: CASLRQGISETQYF. CDR3 sequence (DNA): TGTGCCAGCCTCAGACAGGGGATTTCGGAGACCCAGTACTTC.

The chain carries TRBV7-9 and TRBJ2-4; TRBD1 is a possible D gene (5 bases). V lost 5 bases and J lost 5, with 10 bases in between. Germline CDR1 is SEHNR and CDR2 is FQNEAQ (reference sequence). The CDR3 is 13 residues long. DNA for the CDR3: TGTGCCAGCAGCGGGCAGGGCCAAAACATTCAGTACTTC. Translated, it gives CASSGQGQNIQYF.

This clonotype was counted at least ten times. The rearrangement links TRBV6-6 to TRBJ1-1; D possibly corresponds to TRBD1 (6 bases). The CDR3 runs 16 residues. Trimming left V 2 bases short and J 1 base short, with 14 bases between. Germline CDR1 MNHNY, CDR2 SVGAGI (reference sequence). CDR3 sequence (DNA): TGTGCCAGCAGTTACGGGGGGCATAGGGCGAACACTGAAGCTTTCTTT. Translated: CASSYGGHRANTEAFF.

The rearrangement links TRBV7-9 to TRBJ1-2; D ambiguous. V was clipped by 0 bases and J by 8 bases, with 13 bases between them. CDR3 length: 14 residues. Germline V CDR1 and CDR2: SEHNR, FQNEAQ (reference sequence). This CDR3 reads CASSLAWAPGGYTF. The CDR3 bases are TGTGCCAGCAGCTTAGCGTGGGCCCCGGGGGGCTACACCTTC.

This clonotype was recorded a few times. This chain joins TRBV7-2 and TRBJ2-7; no clear D. V was clipped by 1 base and J by 3 bases, with 16 bases between them. Germline CDR1 SGHTA, CDR2 FQGNSA. CDR3 length: 16 residues. Here the CDR3 DNA reads TGTGCCAGCAGCTTAGGTCCAGTTTTATCTTACTACGAGCAGTACTTC. This gives the protein CASSLGPVLSYYEQYF.

The chain recombines TRBV3-1 with TRBJ2-5; tentatively, D is TRBD2 (6 bases). The germline V gene encodes CDR1 LGHDT and CDR2 YNNKEL (reference sequence). The CDR3 covers 15 residues. The V gene lost 4 bases and the J gene lost 11 bases, with 23 bases spanning the gap. This CDR3 reads CASSPPSGSIGEQYF. The CDR3, as DNA: TGTGCCAGCAGCCCCCCCTCCGGGAGTATCGGGGAGCAGTACTTC.

This chain connects TRBV7-2 to TRBJ1-4, with TRBD1 matching 9 bases. CDR3 length equals 14 residues. Losses at the gene ends were 5 bases for V and 8 bases for J; bases not matched to a gene: 6. Germline V gene data show CDR1 as SGHTA and CDR2 as FQGNSA. CDR3 coding DNA: TGTGCCAGCAGCCTACAGGGGGCGAGGGAAAAACTGTTTTTT. Translated, it gives CASSLQGAREKLFF. Complete variable domain (other parts from reference TRBV7-2 and TRBJ1-4): GAGVSQSPSNKVTEKGKDVELRCDPISGHTALYWYRQSLGQGLEFLIYFQGNSAPDKSGLPSDRFSAERTGGSVSTLTIQRTQQEDSAVYLCASSLQGAREKLFFGSGTQLSVL.

This clonotype was observed at least ten times. The chain recombines TRBV11-1 with TRBJ2-3, with TRBD1 matching over 7 bases. The length of the CDR3 is 13 residues. Germline V gene data show CDR1 as SGHAT and CDR2 as FQDESV (reference sequence). Losses at the gene ends were 2 bases for V and 4 bases for J; bases not matched to a gene: 0. CDR3 sequence (DNA): TGTGCCAGCAGCTTAACAGGGGCAGATACGCAGTATTTT. It translates to CASSLTGADTQYF.

This clonotype was recorded once. V is TRBV11-2 and J is TRBJ1-2, with TRBD1 matching 8 bases. Losses at the gene ends were 0 bases for V and 1 base for J; bases not matched to a gene: 4. CDR3 length: 16 amino acids. Germline V gene data show CDR1 as SGHAT and CDR2 as FQNNGV. Written as DNA, the CDR3 is TGTGCCAGCAGCTTAGATTGGGACAGGCTTAACTATGGCTACACCTTC. Amino acids: CASSLDWDRLNYGYTF.

In its sample, this clonotype was seen a few times. J is TRBJ1-6 and V is TRBV7-9, with D possibly matching TRBD1 (5 bases). Trimming removed 4 bases at V and 7 bases at J, with 14 bases between. Germline V CDR1 and CDR2: SEHNR, FQNEAQ (reference sequence). The CDR3 is 15 residues long. The DNA for the CDR3 is TGTGCCAGCAGCTCTTGGGGGGTTAGGAATTCACCCCTCCACTTT. Its translation is CASSSWGVRNSPLHF.

This clonotype was found many times. The V call is TRBV6-5, the J call TRBJ2-7, with no clear D. The CDR3 consists of 15 residues. In germline, CDR1 is MNHEY, CDR2 SVGAGI. The germline V and J ends were trimmed by 0 bases and 2 bases, with 11 bases remaining between them. CDR3 sequence reads: CASSYSSRQTYEQYF. The CDR3 bases are TGTGCCAGCAGTTACTCGTCGAGGCAGACCTACGAGCAGTACTTC.

This clonotype was picked up many times. The chain is built from TRBV6-5 and TRBJ1-4, with unresolved D. Germline CDR1 is MNHEY and CDR2 is SVGAGI. CDR3 length equals 11 residues. Trimming left V 5 bases short and J 14 bases short, with 12 bases between. Written as DNA, the CDR3 is TGTGCCAGCAGTGATCGACTAAGGCTGTTTTTT. It translates to CASSDRLRLFF.

This chain joins TRBV7-2 and TRBJ2-4, with TRBD2 identical over 10 bases. The DNA end lines up better with TRBJ2-7; the J call may be wrong. Germline V gives CDR1 SGHTA, CDR2 FQGNSA. The CDR3 has 14 residues. This CDR3 reads CASSQTSGPYEQYF. The CDR3 DNA reads as TGTGCCAGCAGCCAGACTAGCGGGCCGTACGAGCAGTACTTC.

The chain combines TRBV20-1 with TRBJ2-3; 9 bases align to TRBD2. V lost 5 bases to trimming and J lost 5 bases; unmatched junction nucleotides: 8. The CDR3 is 14 amino acids. Germline V lookup: CDR1 DFQATT, CDR2 SNEGSKA (reference sequence). CDR3 amino acids: CSAYRLAVVDTQYF. CDR3 DNA sequence: TGCAGTGCTTATAGACTAGCGGTGGTAGATACGCAGTATTTT.